This TCR beta chain is drawn from a study of technical replicates of blood from a few donors. Produced via immunoSEQ multiplex PCR; TCRdb's table is partial and in-frame only. The sample has roughly 83,000 clones, around nine tenths seen once. Germline V gene lookup returns CDR1 SGHNT and CDR2 YENEEA. CDR3 length: 16 amino acids. V lost 5 bases and J 6 bases, leaving 22 bases between the germline ends. This receptor was identified in a human donor in good health. Sequenced material: T cells isolated from PBMCs. The rearrangement uses TRBV11-3 and TRBJ1-1; D is ambiguous. CDR3: CASSPSVGGYGAEAFF. In DNA, the CDR3 is TGTGCCAGCAGCCCTAGCGTTGGAGGGTATGGGGCTGAAGCTTTCTTT.